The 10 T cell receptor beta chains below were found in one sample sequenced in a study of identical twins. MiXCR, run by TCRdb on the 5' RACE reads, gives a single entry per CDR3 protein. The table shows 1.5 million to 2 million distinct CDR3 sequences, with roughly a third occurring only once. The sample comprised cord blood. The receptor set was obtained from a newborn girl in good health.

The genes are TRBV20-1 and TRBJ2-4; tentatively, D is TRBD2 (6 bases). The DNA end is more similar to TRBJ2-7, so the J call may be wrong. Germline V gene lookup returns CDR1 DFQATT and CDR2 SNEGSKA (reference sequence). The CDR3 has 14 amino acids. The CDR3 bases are TGCAGTGCCTCGCTGGGCGGGGCGGCCTACGAGCAGTACTTC. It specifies CSASLGGAAYEQYF.

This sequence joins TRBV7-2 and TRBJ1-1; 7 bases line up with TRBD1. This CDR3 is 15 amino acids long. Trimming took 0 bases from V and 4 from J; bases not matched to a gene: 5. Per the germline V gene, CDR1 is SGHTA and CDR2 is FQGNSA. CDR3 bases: TGTGCCAGCAGCTTAGCAGTCAGGGGGTCCACTGAAGCTTTCTTT. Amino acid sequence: CASSLAVRGSTEAFF.

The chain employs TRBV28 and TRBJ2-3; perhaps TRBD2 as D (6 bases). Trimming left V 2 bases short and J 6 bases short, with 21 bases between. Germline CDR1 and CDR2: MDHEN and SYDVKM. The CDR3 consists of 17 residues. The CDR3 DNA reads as TGTGCCAGCAGTTTACCCGGACTGGCGGGGCTCCCGGATACGCAGTATTTT. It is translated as CASSLPGLAGLPDTQYF.

The CDR3: CASSRYRDRIPYEQYF. CDR3 DNA sequence: TGTGCCAGCAGTAGATACCGGGACAGAATCCCCTACGAGCAGTACTTC. The chain recombines TRBV2 with TRBJ2-7, with 7 bases matching TRBD1. The CDR3 spans 16 residues. Per germline, CDR1 SNHLY and CDR2 FYNNEI. The V gene end was trimmed by 5 bases and the J gene end by 2 bases; junction bases not matched to a gene: 12.

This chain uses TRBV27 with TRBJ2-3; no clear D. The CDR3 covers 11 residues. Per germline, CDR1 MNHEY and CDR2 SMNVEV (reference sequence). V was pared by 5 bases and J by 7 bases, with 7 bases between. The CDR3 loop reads CASSGRNTQYF. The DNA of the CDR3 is TGTGCCAGCAGTGGGCGGAATACGCAGTATTTT.

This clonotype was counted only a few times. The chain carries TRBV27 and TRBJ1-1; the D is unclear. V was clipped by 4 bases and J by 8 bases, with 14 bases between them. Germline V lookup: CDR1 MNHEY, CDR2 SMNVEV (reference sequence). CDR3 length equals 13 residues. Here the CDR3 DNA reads TGTGCCAGCAGTTACTCGGCAGACTCCGAAGCTTTCTTT. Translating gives CASSYSADSEAFF.

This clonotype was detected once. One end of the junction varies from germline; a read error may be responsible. CDR3 residues: CAISGLAGSCNEQFF. CDR3 coding DNA: TGTGCCATCAGTGGGCTAGCGGGGTCCTGCAATGAGCAGTTCTTC. The V gene is TRBV10-3, the J gene TRBJ2-1, with 9 bases that match TRBD2. In germline, CDR1 is ENHRY, CDR2 SYGVKD. There are 15 residues in the CDR3.

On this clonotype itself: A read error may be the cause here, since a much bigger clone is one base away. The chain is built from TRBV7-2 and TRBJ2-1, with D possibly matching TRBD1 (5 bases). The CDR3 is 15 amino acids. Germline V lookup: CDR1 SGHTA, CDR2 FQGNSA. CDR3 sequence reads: CASSFDSPSYDEQFF. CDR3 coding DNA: TGTGCCAGCAGCTTCGACAGTCCCTCCTACGATGAGCAGTTCTTC.

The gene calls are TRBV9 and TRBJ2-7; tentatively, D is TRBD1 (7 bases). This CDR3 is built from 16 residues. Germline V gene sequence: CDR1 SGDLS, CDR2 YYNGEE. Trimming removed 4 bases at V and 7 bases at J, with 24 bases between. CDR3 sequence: CASSKRGDRPLNEQYF. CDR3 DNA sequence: TGTGCCAGCAGCAAGAGGGGGGACAGACCTTTAAATGAGCAGTACTTC.

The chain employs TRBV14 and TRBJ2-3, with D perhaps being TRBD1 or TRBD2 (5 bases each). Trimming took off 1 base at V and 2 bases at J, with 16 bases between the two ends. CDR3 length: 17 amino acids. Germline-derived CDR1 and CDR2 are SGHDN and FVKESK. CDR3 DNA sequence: TGTGCCAGCAGCCAAGGGTTCGGGGCTAGCATCACAGATACGCAGTATTTT. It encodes CASSQGFGASITDTQYF.